The next 8 T cell receptor beta chains were all read from a single sample in a study of CD8+CD57+ T cells in acquired aplastic anemia. CDR3 and TCR beta VDJ profiling relied on a genomic DNA template. TCRdb reanalysed the reads using MiXCR and keeps one entry per CDR3 protein. The sample lists 120,000 or so distinct CDR3 sequences; around 48% were seen once. What was sequenced was sorted CD4+, CD8+, or CD8+CD57+ T cells (not recorded which) from PBMCs. These receptors all stem from a human donor in good health, serving as a control.

V is TRBV5-1 and J is TRBJ2-3, with D perhaps matching TRBD2 (7 bases). The germline V and J ends were trimmed by 7 bases and 5 bases, with 23 bases remaining between them. The CDR3 runs 16 residues. The germline gives CDR1 SGHRS, CDR2 YFSETQ. The CDR3 nucleotides are TGCGCCAGCCGCATTGACTGGGGGGGCCCGGGAGATACGCAGTATTTT. Translating it yields CASRIDWGGPGDTQYF.

V and J are TRBV24-1 and TRBJ1-5, with 7 positions matching TRBD1. The length of the CDR3 is 17 residues. The germline V gene encodes CDR1 KGHDR and CDR2 SFDVKD. Trimming cost V 4 bases and J 3 bases; bases outside gene matches: 11. CDR3 loop: CATSDGTDREFNQPQHF. In DNA, the CDR3 is TGTGCCACCAGTGACGGAACCGACAGGGAGTTCAATCAGCCCCAGCATTTT.

A word on this clonotype: A junction boundary mismatches the germline segment, possibly from a read error. The genes are TRBV25-1 and TRBJ2-1; TRBD2 matches 10 bases. The CDR3 has 16 amino acids. Germline V gene sequence: CDR1 MGHDK, CDR2 SYGVNS. The CDR3 spells CATSDALAGVGNEQFF. DNA for the CDR3: TGTGCCACCAGTGACGCCCTAGCGGGAGTGGGGAATGAGCAGTTCTTC.

In DNA form, the CDR3 reads TGTGCCACCAGTGAGGCAGGGGGCTATACGCAGTATTTT. Its translation is CATSEAGGYTQYF. The chain joins TRBV24-1 to TRBJ2-3; 8 nucleotides match TRBD1. The CDR3 runs 13 residues. Germline CDR1 reads KGHDR; CDR2 reads SFDVKD. After removal of 4 bases from V and 7 bases from J, the junction contained 3 bases not matched to a gene.

On this clonotype itself: A much larger clone is a single base away; this may be a read error. The chain is built from TRBV6-2 or TRBV6-3 and TRBJ2-5; 8 nucleotides align to TRBD1. Germline V CDR1 and CDR2: MNHEY, SVGEGT. The CDR3 runs 14 residues. The CDR3 DNA sequence: TGTGCCGGCAGGATACAGGGGGGTAGGGAGACCCAGTACTTC. This translates into CAGRIQGGRETQYF.

This clonotype was recorded many times. The V and J genes are TRBV2 and TRBJ1-5; no firm D call. V shed 2 bases and J shed 7 bases, with 9 bases lying between them. The CDR3 is 13 residues long. The germline V gene encodes CDR1 SNHLY and CDR2 FYNNEI. The CDR3 sequence: CASSELPKQPQHF. The DNA for the CDR3 is TGTGCCAGCAGTGAACTTCCGAAGCAGCCCCAGCATTTT. Filled out from reference TRBV2 and TRBJ1-5, the complete variable domain reads EPEVTQTPSHQVTQMGQEVILRCVPISNHLYFYWYRQILGQKVEFLVSFYNNEISEKSEIFDDQFSVERPDGSNFTLKIRSTKLEDSAMYFCASSELPKQPQHFGDGTRLSIL.

This clonotype has just a few counts. The gene calls are TRBV15 and TRBJ2-7, with TRBD1 matching 9 bases. The CDR3 consists of 16 residues. From germline, CDR1 is LNHNV and CDR2 YYDKDF (reference sequence). V was pared by 0 bases and J by 3 bases, with 6 bases of the junction left unmatched. CDR3 coding DNA: TGTGCCACCAGCAGAGAGGCTGGGACAGGGAACTACGAGCAGTACTTC. Protein: CATSREAGTGNYEQYF.

The table lists this clonotype with a few counts. The chain employs TRBV2 and TRBJ2-7; unclear D gene. The V gene lost 5 bases and the J gene lost 5 bases, with 13 bases spanning the gap. In germline, CDR1 is SNHLY, CDR2 FYNNEI. The CDR3 runs to 13 residues. The CDR3 protein is CASSTFLSHEQYF. CDR3 nucleotide sequence: TGTGCCAGCAGTACCTTTCTAAGCCACGAGCAGTACTTC.